These 17 T cell receptor beta chains share one sample of origin, sequenced in a study of T cell repertoires in ileal Crohn's disease. Repertoires were generated with immunoSEQ multiplex PCR, while TCRdb's copy carries only in-frame clones and drops some. This sample has fewer than 7,500 clones, with more than 70% found just once. Sequencing was performed on ileal tissue. The receptors stem from an adult with Crohn's disease.

The chain uses TRBV11-3 and TRBJ2-5; tentatively, D is TRBD1 (5 bases). V was trimmed by 5 bases and J by 1 base, leaving 11 bases between them. Looked up from germline, CDR1 is SGHNT and CDR2 is YENEEA. The CDR3 loop spans 14 amino acids. The CDR3 DNA follows: TGTGCCAGCAGCCCCAGACAGTCCCAAGAGACCCAGTACTTC. Protein sequence: CASSPRQSQETQYF.

V and J are TRBV19 and TRBJ1-5; the match to TRBD1 covers 8 bases. Germline assignment: CDR1 LNHDA and CDR2 SQIVND (reference sequence). V trimming: 1 base; J trimming: 4 bases; junction bases outside the gene matches: 3. This CDR3 has 15 residues. CDR3 nucleotide sequence: TGTGCCAGTAGTATAGGTGGGACAGGAAATCAGCCCCAGCATTTT. It specifies CASSIGGTGNQPQHF. The full variable domain, rest sourced from reference TRBV19 and TRBJ1-5, is DGGITQSPKYLFRKEGQNVTLSCEQNLNHDAMYWYRQDPGQGLRLIYYSQIVNDFQKGDIAEGYSVSREKKESFPLTVTSAQKNPTAFYLCASSIGGTGNQPQHFGDGTRLSIL.

The gene calls are TRBV7-3 and TRBJ1-2, with D unclear. Germline CDR1 is SGHTA and CDR2 is FQGTGA. The CDR3 sequence is 13 residues long. V was clipped by 5 bases and J by 2 bases, with 9 bases between them. The DNA of the CDR3 is TGTGCCAGCAGCAACTTCCCCAACTATGGCTACACCTTC. Its translation: CASSNFPNYGYTF.

The chain carries TRBV19 and TRBJ1-5, with D hard to call. Trimming left V 6 bases short and J 1 base short, with 4 bases between. This CDR3 contains 12 residues. Germline V CDR1 and CDR2: LNHDA, SQIVND (reference sequence). The CDR3 loop is CASRRSNQPQHF. The CDR3 DNA follows: TGTGCCAGTAGGCGCAGCAATCAGCCCCAGCATTTT.

The chain combines TRBV30 with TRBJ2-1, with 13 bases lining up with TRBD2. This CDR3 spans 14 amino acids. CDR1 GTSNPN and CDR2 SVGIG come from the germline V gene (reference sequence). Germline trimming cut 4 bases from V and 5 bases from J; bases unmatched to any gene: 2. The chain's CDR3 is CAWNGLAGDNEQFF. The DNA for the CDR3 is TGTGCCTGGAATGGACTAGCGGGGGACAATGAGCAGTTCTTC.

The chain links TRBV6-1 to TRBJ2-2; 7 bases are shared with TRBD2. Looked up from germline, CDR1 is MNHNS and CDR2 is SASEGT. V shed 4 bases and J 1 base; nucleotides not matched to a gene: 6. The CDR3 contains 16 residues. This chain's CDR3 is CASSAAAGVNTGELFF. The CDR3 DNA sequence: TGTGCCAGCAGTGCTGCTGCGGGGGTGAACACCGGGGAGCTGTTTTTT.

This chain uses TRBV14 with TRBJ1-6, with a possible D match to TRBD1 (6 bases). With 4 bases removed from V and 4 bases from J, the gap between germline ends came to 8 bases. The CDR3 length is 14 residues. The germline CDR1 and CDR2 sequences are SGHDN and FVKESK. This CDR3 reads CASSPRGYNSPLHF. The DNA for the CDR3 is TGTGCCAGCAGCCCAAGGGGGTATAATTCACCCCTCCACTTT.

V is TRBV28 and J is TRBJ2-7; no firm D call. Trimming removed 6 bases from V and 3 bases from J, with 6 bases in between. The V gene's germline CDR1 is MDHEN and CDR2 SYDVKM. CDR3 length equals 11 residues. CDR3 bases: TGTGCCAGCAGATCCTTCTACGAGCAGTACTTC. This encodes CASRSFYEQYF. The full variable domain, rest sourced from reference TRBV28 and TRBJ2-7, is DVKVTQSSRYLVKRTGEKVFLECVQDMDHENMFWYRQDPGLGLRLIYFSYDVKMKEKGDIPEGYSVSREKKERFSLILESASTNQTSMYLCASRSFYEQYFGPGTRLTVT.

V gene TRBV11-3 combines with J gene TRBJ2-2; a possible D gene is TRBD1 (6 bases). The V end was cut by 6 bases, the J end by 6 bases, with 14 bases between. The CDR3 is 14 residues long. Germline V gene lookup returns CDR1 SGHNT and CDR2 YENEEA. CDR3 nucleotides: TGTGCCAGCAGTGACAGGCCTGGCGCCGGGGAGCTGTTTTTT. The encoded protein is CASSDRPGAGELFF.

This clone was seen more than once but under ten times. The genes are TRBV5-4 and TRBJ1-3; 9 positions agree with TRBD1. The V gene's germline CDR1 is SGHNT and CDR2 YYREEE (reference sequence). Trimming cost V 4 bases and J 7 bases; bases outside gene matches: 18. This CDR3 contains 18 residues. The CDR3 DNA sequence: TGTGCCAGCAGCCCCGACCCAACCGGGACAGGGTCAGGTAACACCATATATTTT. Protein product: CASSPDPTGTGSGNTIYF.

The genes are TRBV6-1 and TRBJ2-3, with D hard to call. CDR1 MNHNS and CDR2 SASEGT come from the germline V gene. CDR3 length equals 14 residues. V lost 1 base and J lost 3, with 8 bases in between. The CDR3 DNA reads as TGTGCCAGCAGTGAAGGGGCCAGTACAGATACGCAGTATTTT. Translating it yields CASSEGASTDTQYF.

In regard to this clone: The same CDR3 is also encoded by other DNA sequences in this sample. The V call is TRBV6-1, the J call TRBJ1-1, with D maybe TRBD1 (5 bases). Germline V gives CDR1 MNHNS, CDR2 SASEGT. V was clipped by 6 bases and J by 1 base, with 15 bases between them. The CDR3 loop spans 15 amino acids. The CDR3, as DNA: TGTGCCAGCAGGGCGGGGCAGCGTAAGAACACTGAAGCTTTCTTT. It yields the protein CASRAGQRKNTEAFF.

The J gene is TRBJ1-1, the V gene TRBV5-1; D gene unclear. V was cut by 3 bases and J by 2 bases, with 8 bases left in between. This CDR3 region has 13 residues. The V gene's germline CDR1 is SGHRS and CDR2 YFSETQ. CDR3 nucleotide sequence: TGCGCCAGCAGCTCCCAAATTAACACTGAAGCTTTCTTT. Protein product: CASSSQINTEAFF.

The chain's CDR3 is CAWSRGQYEQYF. The CDR3 DNA reads as TGTGCCTGGAGCCGAGGACAGTACGAGCAGTACTTC. The chain couples TRBV30 to TRBJ2-7, with D perhaps TRBD1 (6 bases). The germline V gene has CDR1 GTSNPN and CDR2 SVGIG (reference sequence). The CDR3 runs 12 residues. The V end lost 3 bases, the J end lost 4 bases, and 10 bases lay between the germline ends.

The rearrangement joins TRBV6-1 to TRBJ2-6; 7 bases fit TRBD1. CDR1 is MNHNS, CDR2 SASEGT, per germline. The CDR3 runs 16 residues. Trimming removed 4 bases from V and 3 bases from J; junction bases left unmatched: 6. CDR3 coding DNA: TGTGCCAGCAGTGTAGGGGGCCCGGGTGGGGCCAACGTCCTGACTTTC. As protein: CASSVGGPGGANVLTF.

The CDR3 reads CAWSTPGQGREAFF. The CDR3 DNA reads TGTGCCTGGAGTACCCCGGGACAGGGGAGAGAAGCTTTCTTT. The chain has TRBV30 and TRBJ1-1; 10 bases map to TRBD1. The CDR3 extends over 14 amino acids. Trimming cost V 2 bases and J 8 bases; bases outside gene matches: 8. The germline CDR1 and CDR2 sequences are GTSNPN and SVGIG (reference sequence).

This chain connects TRBV7-9 to TRBJ2-3, with a possible D match to TRBD2 (5 bases). Germline loops: CDR1 SEHNR, CDR2 FQNEAQ (reference sequence). V lost 5 bases, J lost 3 bases, and 18 bases lay in between. This CDR3 is built from 16 residues. Written as DNA, the CDR3 is TGTGCCAGCAGCCCCCGGTGGGAGATTTGGACAGATACGCAGTATTTT. It specifies CASSPRWEIWTDTQYF.